This TCR beta chain was recovered during a study of T-cell memory formation after mild COVID-19 (dated by TCRdb to about 2021). Some background on the complete study: Most TCR sequence clusters were specific to one of the two donors. The cohort comprised two young, previously healthy adult volunteers, one female and one male. Longitudinal TCRalpha and TCRbeta repertoire sequencing tracked T-cell clones expanding and contracting after mild COVID-19 in two donors.

Ficoll-Paque density gradient centrifugation was used to isolate PBMCs. This clonotype was seen more than once but under ten times. Its antigen target is currently unknown. No much larger clonotype is one base removed from it; base qualities were not supplied. Paper-wide results and their limitations: Clones contracting from day 15 to 85 had balanced CD4/CD8 phenotypes, while a second wave expanding from day 15 to 37 was biased towards CD4+. Contracting CD4+ clones were found mainly in CM and EM memory subsets, while CD8+ clones were enriched in EMRA. SARS-CoV-2 specificity was not confirmed for the second-wave clones peaking on day 37. Only a couple of mild cases were covered in the study, and larger cohorts including severe cases with pre-infection samples were considered necessary. Some responding clones were found in pre-infection memory, which suggests that pre-existing cross-reactive memory T cells took part in the SARS-CoV-2 response.

Data came from an Illumina NovaSeq 6000. TCRalpha and TCRbeta cDNA libraries were constructed by 5'RACE with constant-segment primers, with sample barcodes and unique molecular identifiers being introduced. Trizol reagent was used to extract RNA from every sample. Libraries were amplified in two PCR steps, with a second sample barcode and Illumina TruSeq adapters added in the second step. The libraries were sequenced on an Illumina NovaSeq using 2 x 150 bp paired-end reads. The authors' analysis ran thus. With migec v1.2.7, reads were demultiplexed and then collapsed into UMI-guided consensus sequences. With mixcr v2.1.11, UMI consensuses were aligned to TRA and TRB V and J templates and assembled into clonotypes. A clonotype was counted as expanded or contracted only when both edgeR and NoisET called the clonotype significant, with the noise models trained on biological replicates. For edgeR calls, a false discovery rate-adjusted p below 0.01 and a log2 fold-change threshold of 1 were applied. As an exploratory analysis of dynamics, max-normalized trajectories of the 1000 most abundant clonotypes were examined with PCA combined with hierarchical clustering. Separately sequenced CD4+ and CD8+ repertoires were used to assign the CD4 or CD8 phenotype of responding clones. The raw public reads went through TCRdb reprocessing: fastp at Q25, MiXCR clone calling, in-frame beta chains kept. CDR3 protein sequences are deduplicated, and each keeps its most common genes and DNA. The V and J calls come from TCRdb's annotation, not from the publication. This sample comprises about 81,000 distinct CDR3 sequences, around a quarter of them detected only once. The ten largest make up roughly 39% of the sample.

From its cysteine to its phenylalanine, the CDR3 spans 14 amino acids. The entry retains the CDR3 DNA only, 42 bases that are in frame from base 1. A distance of 16 bases separates the germline ends of V and J, which lose 6 bases and 6 bases respectively. This chain is built from TRBV12-3 or TRBV12-4 and TRBJ2-3; the D gene is perhaps TRBD2, from 7 matching bases. Sequencing was carried out using PBMCs or a T cell subset sorted from them (not recorded which). The origin of this receptor is a man between 18 and 29 years old who had mild COVID-19 (a few samples of this study predate the infection). The sample titles of this study are shuffled in the database, so cell type and time point are left out; the donor was told from shared clones. The DNA sequence is given as TGTGCCAGCAGCCCGTGGGGGGGCTCGGATACGCAGTATTTT. Translated, it reads CASSPWGGSDTQYF.